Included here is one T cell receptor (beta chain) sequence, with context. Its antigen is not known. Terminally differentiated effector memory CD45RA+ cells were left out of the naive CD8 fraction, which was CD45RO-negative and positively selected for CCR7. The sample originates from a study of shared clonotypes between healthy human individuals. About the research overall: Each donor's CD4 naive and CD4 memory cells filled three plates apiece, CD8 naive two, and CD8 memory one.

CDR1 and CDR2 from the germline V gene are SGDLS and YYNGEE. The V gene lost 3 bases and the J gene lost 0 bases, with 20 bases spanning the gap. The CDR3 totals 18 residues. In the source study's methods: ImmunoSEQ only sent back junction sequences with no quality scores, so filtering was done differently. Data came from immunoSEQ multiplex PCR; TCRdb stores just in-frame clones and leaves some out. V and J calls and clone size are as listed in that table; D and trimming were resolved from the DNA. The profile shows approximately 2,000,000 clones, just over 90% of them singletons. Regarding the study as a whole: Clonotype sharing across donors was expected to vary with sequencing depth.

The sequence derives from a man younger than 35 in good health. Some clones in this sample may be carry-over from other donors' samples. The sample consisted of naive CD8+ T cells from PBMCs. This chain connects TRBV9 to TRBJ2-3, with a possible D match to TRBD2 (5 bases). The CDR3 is CASSAPSNLGLSTDTQYF. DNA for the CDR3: TGTGCCAGCAGCGCACCGAGTAATTTAGGACTCAGCACAGATACGCAGTATTTT. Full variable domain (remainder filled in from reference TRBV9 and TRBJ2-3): DSGVTQTPKHLITATGQRVTLRCSPRSGDLSVYWYQQSLDQGLQFLIQYYNGEERAKGNILERFSAQQFPDLHSELNLSSLELGDSALYFCASSAPSNLGLSTDTQYFGPGTRLTVL.